These T cell receptor beta chains were read from a single sample in a study of cytomegalovirus exposure and HLA in healthy donors. Repertoires were generated with immunoSEQ multiplex PCR, while TCRdb's copy carries only in-frame clones and drops some. Of 150,000 to 200,000 clones listed, 82% were seen once; the top ten hold about 0.092%. The sequenced material came from PBMCs. All receptors come from a boy aged 2 to 10 in good health and CMV-seronegative. Each CDR3 is given with its conserved first and last residue. The D gene is left open where the match is weak. Clone sizes are given selectively: once, few, many, or a class where the clone is expanded.

d_call	j_call	clone_size	v_call	cdr3_aa	cdr3_nt
-	TRBJ2-7	-	TRBV7-2	CASSFLEGGEQYF	TGTGCCAGCAGCTTTCTGGAGGGTGGCGAGCAGTACTTC
-	TRBJ1-1	few	TRBV10-3	CAISEKEGPAVSDAFF	TGTGCCATCAGTGAGAAGGAGGGCCCGGCGGTGTCGGATGCTTTCTTT
-	TRBJ1-4	-	TRBV5-4	CASSFGGLPTNEKLFF	TGTGCCAGCAGCTTCGGGGGACTTCCAACTAATGAAAAACTGTTTTTT
TRBD1	TRBJ2-1	-	TRBV19	CATRTGGDEQFF	TGTGCCACGCGGACAGGGGGAGATGAGCAGTTCTTC
-	TRBJ1-1	-	TRBV7-2	CASSLVEGISTEAFF	TGTGCCAGCAGCTTAGTGGAGGGAATTAGCACTGAAGCTTTCTTT
-	TRBJ2-3	once	TRBV4-3	CASSQSRTGPDTQYF	TGCGCCAGCAGCCAATCCCGGACTGGCCCAGATACGCAGTATTTT
-	TRBJ1-6	-	TRBV7-3	CASSLTGVPYNSPLHF	TGTGCCAGCAGCTTAACCGGGGTGCCCTATAATTCACCCCTCCACTTT
-	TRBJ2-7	-	TRBV2	CASTGIYEQYF	TGTGCCAGCACGGGGATCTACGAGCAGTACTTC
-	TRBJ2-3	-	TRBV6-6	CASSWDTKQYF	TGTGCCAGCAGTTGGGACACCAAGCAGTATTTT
TRBD1	TRBJ2-2	few	TRBV2	CASRGDRGTGELFF	TGTGCCAGCAGAGGGGACAGGGGCACCGGGGAGCTGTTTTTT
-	TRBJ1-2	once	TRBV7-9	CASSSKQAYGYTF	TGTGCCAGCAGTTCAAAACAGGCCTATGGCTACACCTTC
-	TRBJ1-1	-	TRBV6-6	CASRGGALMNTEAFF	TGTGCCAGTAGGGGTGGGGCTTTAATGAACACTGAAGCTTTCTTT
TRBD2	TRBJ2-3	-	TRBV7-9	CASSPPGLAVNTQYF	TGTGCCAGCAGCCCCCCAGGTCTAGCGGTAAATACGCAGTATTTT
TRBD2	TRBJ2-7	few	TRBV7-2	CASSLTSGVEQYF	TGTGCCAGCAGCTTGACTAGCGGGGTCGAGCAGTACTTC
-	TRBJ1-2	few	TRBV5-4	CASSLVGGNYGYTF	TGTGCCAGCAGCTTGGTGGGGGGGAACTATGGCTACACCTTC
-	TRBJ2-4	-	TRBV2	CASRAGLAKNIQYF	TGTGCCAGCAGGGCGGGACTAGCCAAAAACATTCAGTACTTC
-	TRBJ2-7	-	TRBV27	CASSFSDTSYEQYF	TGTGCCAGCAGTTTTTCGGACACCTCCTACGAGCAGTACTTC
TRBD2	TRBJ2-7	-	TRBV2	CASSSRGGIYEQYF	TGTGCCAGCAGTAGCCGGGGGGGCATCTACGAGCAGTACTTC
TRBD2	TRBJ2-3	-	TRBV5-6	CASSRGGAGDTQYF	TGTGCCAGCAGCCGCGGGGGGGCGGGAGATACGCAGTATTTT
-	TRBJ2-6	-	TRBV4-2	CASSQDTRSRLSGANVLTF	TGTGCCAGCAGCCAAGATACGCGGAGCCGCCTCTCTGGGGCCAACGTCCTGACTTTC
-	TRBJ1-4	-	TRBV9	CASSGAQGEGGKLFF	TGTGCCAGCAGCGGCGCACAGGGTGAAGGGGGAAAACTGTTTTTT
-	TRBJ2-1	-	TRBV9	CASSVEGLWGEQFF	TGTGCCAGCAGCGTAGAGGGGTTGTGGGGTGAGCAGTTCTTC
TRBD2	TRBJ2-1	-	TRBV2	CASSGPSGGISYNEQFF	TGTGCCAGCAGTGGGCCTAGCGGGGGGATCTCCTACAATGAGCAGTTCTTC
TRBD1	TRBJ2-5	-	TRBV2	CASSATGEETQYF	TGTGCCAGCAGCGCTACAGGGGAGGAGACCCAGTACTTC
TRBD1	TRBJ1-4	-	TRBV5-4	CASSYDPGQGEKLFF	TGTGCCAGCAGCTACGACCCGGGACAGGGGGAAAAACTGTTTTTT
TRBD2	TRBJ2-1	-	TRBV15	CATSRTSPRDEQFF	TGTGCCACCAGCAGGACTAGCCCACGGGATGAGCAGTTCTTC
-	TRBJ1-1	once	TRBV6-5	CAGRGRATEAFF	TGTGCCGGCAGGGGCAGGGCCACTGAAGCTTTCTTT
-	TRBJ2-5	-	TRBV5-4	CASSRTAQETQYF	TGTGCCAGCAGTCGGACAGCCCAAGAGACCCAGTACTTC
-	TRBJ2-4	-	TRBV7-9	CASSEIPGHQDIQYF	TGTGCCAGCAGCGAAATCCCGGGACACCAAGACATTCAGTACTTC
TRBD2	TRBJ2-7	-	TRBV5-1	CASRNLAGGSYEQYF	TGCGCCAGCCGGAATTTAGCGGGGGGTTCCTACGAGCAGTACTTC
-	TRBJ1-1	once	TRBV7-6	CASSSRQVNTEAFF	TGTGCCAGCAGCTCCCGACAGGTGAACACTGAAGCTTTCTTT
TRBD2	TRBJ2-5	few	TRBV19	CASSTYSGGAQETQYF	TGTGCCAGTAGTACTTATAGCGGGGGGGCCCAAGAGACCCAGTACTTC
-	TRBJ2-7	-	TRBV18	CASSPLRGEQGPSYEQYF	TGTGCCAGCTCACCACTACGGGGGGAACAGGGCCCCTCCTACGAGCAGTACTTC
TRBD1	TRBJ2-5	-	TRBV29-1	CSAGQGQETQYF	TGCAGCGCCGGACAGGGCCAAGAGACCCAGTACTTC
TRBD1	TRBJ2-7	few	TRBV5-5	CASSWDSLSSYEQYF	TGTGCCAGCAGCTGGGACAGTCTGAGCTCCTACGAGCAGTACTTC
TRBD1	TRBJ1-1	-	TRBV2	CASIGTGSFEAFF	TGTGCCAGCATTGGGACAGGGAGCTTTGAAGCTTTCTTT
TRBD1	TRBJ1-2	-	TRBV19	CASSRVFRDRLKGDYGYTF	TGTGCCAGTAGCCGGGTGTTCCGGGACAGGCTAAAGGGGGACTATGGCTACACCTTC
TRBD2	TRBJ2-1	-	TRBV11-2	CASSPSGAPYNEQFF	TGTGCCAGCAGCCCAAGCGGGGCCCCCTACAATGAGCAGTTCTTC
TRBD1	TRBJ2-7	-	TRBV7-2	CASSLEGAYYEQYF	TGTGCCAGCAGCTTAGAGGGGGCCTACTACGAGCAGTACTTC
TRBD1	TRBJ1-2	once	TRBV5-1	CASSLPLVRGPSNYGYTF	TGCGCCAGCAGCTTACCATTAGTCAGGGGGCCCTCCAACTATGGCTACACCTTC
TRBD1	TRBJ1-1	-	TRBV10-3	CAITRTGDDTEAFF	TGTGCCATCACCCGGACAGGGGATGACACTGAAGCTTTCTTT
TRBD2	TRBJ2-7	-	TRBV7-2	CASSLRGGFEHYEQYF	TGTGCCAGCAGCTTACGGGGGGGATTTGAGCACTACGAGCAGTACTTC
TRBD2	TRBJ2-2	-	TRBV4-1	CASSQVGTSGGHTGELFF	TGCGCCAGCAGCCAAGTTGGGACTAGCGGGGGTCACACCGGGGAGCTGTTTTTT
-	TRBJ2-7	-	TRBV4-2	CASSQGAGEQYF	TGTGCCAGCAGCCAAGGGGCGGGGGAGCAGTACTTC
TRBD1	TRBJ1-1	-	TRBV7-9	CASSSRTGEGLAFF	TGTGCCAGCAGCTCCAGGACAGGGGAAGGATTAGCTTTCTTT
TRBD1	TRBJ2-5	-	TRBV6-5	CASSSGTGGETQYF	TGTGCCAGCAGTTCCGGGACAGGGGGGGAGACCCAGTACTTC
-	TRBJ2-7	-	TRBV6-5	CASSIRVGASYEQYF	TGTGCCAGCAGTATCAGGGTAGGTGCATCCTACGAGCAGTACTTC
TRBD1	TRBJ2-3	-	TRBV27	CASSFDRDTDTQYF	TGTGCCAGCAGTTTCGACAGGGACACAGATACGCAGTATTTT
-	TRBJ1-1	-	TRBV11-2	CASSLVGRDTEAFF	TGTGCCAGCAGCTTAGTGGGGAGAGACACTGAAGCTTTCTTT
TRBD2	TRBJ2-4	-	TRBV7-2	CASSLQLAGGSSIQYF	TGTGCCAGCAGCTTACAATTAGCGGGAGGGTCATCGATTCAGTACTTC
-	TRBJ1-6	-	TRBV13	CASSPRRDSPLHF	TGTGCCAGCAGCCCTCGACGGGATTCACCCCTCCACTTT
TRBD2	TRBJ2-1	-	TRBV30	CAWGGLAGGQSNEQFF	TGTGCCTGGGGTGGACTAGCGGGGGGGCAAAGCAATGAGCAGTTCTTC